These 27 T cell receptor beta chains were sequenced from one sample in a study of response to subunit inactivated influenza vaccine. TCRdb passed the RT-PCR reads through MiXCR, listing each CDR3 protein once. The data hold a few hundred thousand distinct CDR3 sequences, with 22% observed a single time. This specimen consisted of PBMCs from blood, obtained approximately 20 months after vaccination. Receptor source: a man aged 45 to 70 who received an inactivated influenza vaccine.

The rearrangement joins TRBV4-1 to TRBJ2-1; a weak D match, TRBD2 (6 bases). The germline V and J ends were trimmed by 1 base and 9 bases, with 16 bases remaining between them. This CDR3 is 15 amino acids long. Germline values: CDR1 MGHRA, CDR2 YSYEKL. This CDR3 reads CASSQGLEGLSEQFF. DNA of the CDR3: TGCGCCAGCAGCCAAGGGTTGGAGGGCCTAAGTGAGCAGTTCTTC.

The CDR3 is CASSPWVAGEMDTQYF. The CDR3 nucleotides are TGTGCCAGCAGCCCATGGGTAGCGGGGGAAATGGATACGCAGTATTTT. The chain uses TRBV7-9 and TRBJ2-3; 9 bases align to TRBD2. Losses at the gene ends were 5 bases for V and 6 bases for J; bases not matched to a gene: 12. The CDR3 totals 16 residues. The germline gives CDR1 SEHNR, CDR2 FQNEAQ (reference sequence).

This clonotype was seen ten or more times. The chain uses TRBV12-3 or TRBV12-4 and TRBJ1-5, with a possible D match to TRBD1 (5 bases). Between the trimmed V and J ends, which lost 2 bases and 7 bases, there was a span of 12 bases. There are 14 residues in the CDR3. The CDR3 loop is CASSLTRVDQPQHF. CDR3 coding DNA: TGTGCCAGCAGTTTAACCAGGGTCGACCAGCCCCAGCATTTT.

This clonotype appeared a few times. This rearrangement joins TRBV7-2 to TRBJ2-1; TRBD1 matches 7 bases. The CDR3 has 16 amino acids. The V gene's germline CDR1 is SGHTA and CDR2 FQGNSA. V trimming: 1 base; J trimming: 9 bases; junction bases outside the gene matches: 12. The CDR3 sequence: CASSLGKVTGQREQFF. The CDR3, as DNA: TGTGCCAGCAGCTTAGGGAAAGTGACAGGGCAGCGTGAGCAGTTCTTC.

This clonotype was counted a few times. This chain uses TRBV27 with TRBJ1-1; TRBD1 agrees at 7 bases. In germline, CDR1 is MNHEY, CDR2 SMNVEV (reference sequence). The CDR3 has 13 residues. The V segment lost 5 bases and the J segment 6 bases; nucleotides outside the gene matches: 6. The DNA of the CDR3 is TGTGCCAGCAGTCTACAGGGGAAATCTGAAGCTTTCTTT. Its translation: CASSLQGKSEAFF.

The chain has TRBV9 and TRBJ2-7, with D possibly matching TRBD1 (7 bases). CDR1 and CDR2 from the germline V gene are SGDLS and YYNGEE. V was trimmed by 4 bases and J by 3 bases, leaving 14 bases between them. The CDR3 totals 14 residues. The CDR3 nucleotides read TGTGCCAGCAGCATAGGACAGGAGGGCTACGAGCAGTACTTC. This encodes CASSIGQEGYEQYF.

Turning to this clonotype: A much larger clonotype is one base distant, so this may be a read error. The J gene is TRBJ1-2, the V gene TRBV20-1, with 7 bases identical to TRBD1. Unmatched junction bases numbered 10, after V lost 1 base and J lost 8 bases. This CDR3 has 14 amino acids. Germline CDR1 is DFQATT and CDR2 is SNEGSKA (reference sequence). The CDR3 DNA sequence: TGCAGTGCTAGAGCACGGGACAGTTTGGGCGGCTACACCTTC. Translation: CSARARDSLGGYTF.

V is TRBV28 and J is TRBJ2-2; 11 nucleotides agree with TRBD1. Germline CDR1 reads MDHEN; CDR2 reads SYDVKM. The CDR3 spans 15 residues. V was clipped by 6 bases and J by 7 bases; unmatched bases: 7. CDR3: CASRPAGTGGGELFF. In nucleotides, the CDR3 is TGTGCCAGCAGACCTGCCGGGACAGGGGGCGGGGAGCTGTTTTTT.

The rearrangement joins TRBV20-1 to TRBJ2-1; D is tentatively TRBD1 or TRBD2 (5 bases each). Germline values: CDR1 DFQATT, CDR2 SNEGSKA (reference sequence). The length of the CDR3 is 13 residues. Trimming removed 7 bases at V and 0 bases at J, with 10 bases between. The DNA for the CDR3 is TGCAGTGGAGGGGCTAGCTCCTACAATGAGCAGTTCTTC. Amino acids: CSGGASSYNEQFF.

CDR3 protein: CASSLASGGATDTQYF. CDR3 bases: TGTGCCAGCAGCCTCGCTAGCGGGGGGGCGACAGATACGCAGTATTTT. This sequence joins TRBV3-1 and TRBJ2-3; 12 nucleotides agree with TRBD2. Germline CDR1 and CDR2: LGHDT and YNNKEL (reference sequence). This CDR3 is built from 16 residues. The V and J ends lost 4 bases and 3 bases, in that order; junction bases with no gene match: 5.

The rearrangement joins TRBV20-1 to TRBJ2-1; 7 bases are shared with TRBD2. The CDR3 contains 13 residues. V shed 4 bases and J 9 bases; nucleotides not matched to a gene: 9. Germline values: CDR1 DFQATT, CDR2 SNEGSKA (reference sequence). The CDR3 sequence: CSANDGGSGEQFF. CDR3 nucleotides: TGCAGTGCTAACGACGGGGGGTCCGGTGAGCAGTTCTTC.

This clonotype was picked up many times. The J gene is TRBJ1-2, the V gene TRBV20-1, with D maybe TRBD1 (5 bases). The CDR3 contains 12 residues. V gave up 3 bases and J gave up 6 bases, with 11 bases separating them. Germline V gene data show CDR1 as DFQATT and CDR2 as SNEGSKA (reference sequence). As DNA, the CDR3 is TGCAGTGCTAGCCTGGGGGGGGATGGCTACACCTTC. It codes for CSASLGGDGYTF.

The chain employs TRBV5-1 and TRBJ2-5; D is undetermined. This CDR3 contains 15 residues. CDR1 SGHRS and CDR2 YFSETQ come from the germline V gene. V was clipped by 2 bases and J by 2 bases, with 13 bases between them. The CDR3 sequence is CASSFAHSSQETQYF. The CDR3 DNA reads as TGCGCCAGCAGCTTCGCCCACTCCTCTCAAGAGACCCAGTACTTC.

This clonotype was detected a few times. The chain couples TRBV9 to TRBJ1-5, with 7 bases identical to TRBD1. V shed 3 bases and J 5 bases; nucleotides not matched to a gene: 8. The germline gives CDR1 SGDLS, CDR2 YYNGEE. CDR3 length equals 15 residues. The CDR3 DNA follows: TGTGCCAGCAGCGCTCTGGACAGGCCCGATCAGCCCCAGCATTTT. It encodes CASSALDRPDQPQHF.

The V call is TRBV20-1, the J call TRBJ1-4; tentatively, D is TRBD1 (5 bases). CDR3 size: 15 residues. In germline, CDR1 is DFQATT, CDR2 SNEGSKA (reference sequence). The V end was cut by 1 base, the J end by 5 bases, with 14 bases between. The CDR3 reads CSARAPGRLNEKLFF. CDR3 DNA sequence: TGCAGTGCTAGAGCTCCGGGACGGCTAAATGAAAAACTGTTTTTT.

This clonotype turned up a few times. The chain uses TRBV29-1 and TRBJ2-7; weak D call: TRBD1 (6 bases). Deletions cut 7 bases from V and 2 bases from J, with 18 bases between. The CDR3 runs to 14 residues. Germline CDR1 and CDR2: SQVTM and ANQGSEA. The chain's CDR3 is CSARTDRSTYEQYF. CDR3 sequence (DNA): TGCAGCGCAAGAACCGACAGGAGTACCTACGAGCAGTACTTC.

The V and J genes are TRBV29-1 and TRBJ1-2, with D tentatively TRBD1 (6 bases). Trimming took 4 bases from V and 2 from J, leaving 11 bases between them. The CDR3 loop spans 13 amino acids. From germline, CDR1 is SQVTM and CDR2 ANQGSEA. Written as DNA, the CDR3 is TGCAGCGTTGGGTTAGGGGGAAACTATGGCTACACCTTC. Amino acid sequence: CSVGLGGNYGYTF.

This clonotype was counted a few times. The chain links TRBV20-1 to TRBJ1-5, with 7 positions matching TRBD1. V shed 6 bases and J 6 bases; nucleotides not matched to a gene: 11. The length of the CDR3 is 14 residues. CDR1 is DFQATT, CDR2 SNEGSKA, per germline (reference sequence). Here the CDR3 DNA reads TGCAGTGCAGACGGGGGGCAGGGGGGTCAGCCCCAGCATTTT. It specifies CSADGGQGGQPQHF.

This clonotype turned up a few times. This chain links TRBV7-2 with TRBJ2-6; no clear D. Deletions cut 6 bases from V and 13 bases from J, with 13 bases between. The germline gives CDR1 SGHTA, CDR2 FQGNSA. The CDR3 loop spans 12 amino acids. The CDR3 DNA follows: TGTGCCAGCAGTCGAATGACCGGAGTCCTGACTTTC. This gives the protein CASSRMTGVLTF.

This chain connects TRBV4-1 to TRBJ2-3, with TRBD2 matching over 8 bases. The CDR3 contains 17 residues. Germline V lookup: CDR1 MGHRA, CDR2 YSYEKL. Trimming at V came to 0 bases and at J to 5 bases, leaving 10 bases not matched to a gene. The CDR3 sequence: CASSQDRAGGVLDTQYF. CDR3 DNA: TGCGCCAGCAGCCAAGATCGGGCCGGGGGGGTGTTAGATACGCAGTATTTT.

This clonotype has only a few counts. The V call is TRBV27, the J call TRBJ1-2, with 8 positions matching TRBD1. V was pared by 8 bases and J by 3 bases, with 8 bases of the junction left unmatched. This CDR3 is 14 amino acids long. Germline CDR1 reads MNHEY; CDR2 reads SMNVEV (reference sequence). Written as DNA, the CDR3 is TGTGCCAGCGGGGGAGCAGGGGGCTACTATGGCTACACCTTC. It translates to CASGGAGGYYGYTF.

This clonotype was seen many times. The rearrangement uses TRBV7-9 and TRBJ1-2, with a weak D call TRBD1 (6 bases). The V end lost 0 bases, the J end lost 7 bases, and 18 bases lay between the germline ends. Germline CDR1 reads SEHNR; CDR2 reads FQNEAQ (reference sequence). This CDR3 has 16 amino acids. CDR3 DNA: TGTGCCAGCAGCTTAGCAATTGTGGCGGGGGCAGGTGGCTACACCTTC. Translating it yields CASSLAIVAGAGGYTF.

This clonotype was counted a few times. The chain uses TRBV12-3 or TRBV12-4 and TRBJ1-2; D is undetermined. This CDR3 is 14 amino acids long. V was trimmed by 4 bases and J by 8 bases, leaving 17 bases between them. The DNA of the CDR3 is TGTGCCAGCAGTTCGATTAGGGCAGCGGGGGGCTACACCTTC. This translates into CASSSIRAAGGYTF.

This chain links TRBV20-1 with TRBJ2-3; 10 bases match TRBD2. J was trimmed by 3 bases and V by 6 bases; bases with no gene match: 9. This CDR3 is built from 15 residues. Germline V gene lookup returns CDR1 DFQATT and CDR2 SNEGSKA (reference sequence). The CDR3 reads CSAHQPSGSTDTQYF. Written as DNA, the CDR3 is TGCAGTGCCCATCAGCCTAGCGGGAGTACAGATACGCAGTATTTT.

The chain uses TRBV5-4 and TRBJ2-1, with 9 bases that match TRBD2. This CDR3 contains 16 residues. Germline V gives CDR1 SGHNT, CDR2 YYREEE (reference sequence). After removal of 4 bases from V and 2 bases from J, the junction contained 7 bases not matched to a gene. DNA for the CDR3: TGTGCCAGCAGCAGCGGGGGGCTAGCGGCCTACAATGAGCAGTTCTTC. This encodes CASSSGGLAAYNEQFF.

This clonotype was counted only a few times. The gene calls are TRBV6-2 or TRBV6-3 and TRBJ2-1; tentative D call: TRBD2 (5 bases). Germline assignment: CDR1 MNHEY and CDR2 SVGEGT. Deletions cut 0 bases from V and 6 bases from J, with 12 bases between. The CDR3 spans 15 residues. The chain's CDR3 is CASSYSRERGNEQFF. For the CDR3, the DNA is TGTGCCAGCAGTTACTCACGGGAAAGAGGCAATGAGCAGTTCTTC.

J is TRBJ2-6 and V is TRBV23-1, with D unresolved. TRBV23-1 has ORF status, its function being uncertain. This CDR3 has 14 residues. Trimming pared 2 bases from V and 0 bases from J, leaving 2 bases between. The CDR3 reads CASSQLSGANVLTF. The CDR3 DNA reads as TGCGCCAGCAGTCAACTCTCTGGGGCCAACGTCCTGACTTTC.